Below are 4 T cell receptor beta chains sequenced from a single sample in a study of blood T cells in healthy people across ages. It was with a sample-barcoded 5' primer and a J-beta primer mix that a second PCR of roughly 6 to 12 cycles was run. TCRdb re-analysed the 5' RACE reads in MiXCR, keeping a single row per CDR3 protein. The sample has around 1.5 million distinct CDR3 sequences, roughly 32% seen once. Sequencing was carried out using blood. Every receptor here comes from a woman aged 30 to 39 in good health.

This chain joins TRBV5-1 and TRBJ1-1; TRBD1 might be the D (5 bases). CDR1 SGHRS and CDR2 YFSETQ come from the germline V gene. The CDR3 has 15 residues. V shed 0 bases and J shed 0 bases, with 9 bases lying between them. The CDR3 is CASSLDPGMNTEAFF. In DNA form, the CDR3 reads TGCGCCAGCAGCTTGGATCCAGGGATGAACACTGAAGCTTTCTTT. The full variable domain, with the rest looked up from reference TRBV5-1 and TRBJ1-1, is KAGVTQTPRYLIKTRGQQVTLSCSPISGHRSVSWYQQTPGQGLQFLFEYFSETQRNKGNFPGRFSGRQFSNSRSEMNVSTLELGDSALYLCASSLDPGMNTEAFFGQGTRLTVV.

This sequence joins TRBV11-2 and TRBJ2-3; 7 bases align to TRBD2. V trimming: 8 bases; J trimming: 2 bases; junction bases outside the gene matches: 10. CDR1 and CDR2 (germline): SGHAT, FQNNGV. The CDR3 loop spans 15 amino acids. The CDR3, as DNA: TGTGCCAGCCACTGGCGGGGGAGGAACACAGATACGCAGTATTTT. It is translated as CASHWRGRNTDTQYF.

The V call is TRBV28, the J call TRBJ1-5; a possible D gene is TRBD1 (5 bases). The ends were cut back, 6 bases at V and 7 bases at J, with 22 bases in the middle. This CDR3 spans 16 amino acids. CDR1 is MDHEN, CDR2 SYDVKM, per germline. The CDR3 coding sequence is TGTGCCAGCAGCCCAAGAGGGCAGGGCCCAGGACAGCCCCAGCATTTT. It is translated as CASSPRGQGPGQPQHF.

The genes are TRBV20-1 and TRBJ2-4; 7 bases agree with TRBD2. J was trimmed by 7 bases and V by 6 bases; bases with no gene match: 15. CDR1 and CDR2 (germline): DFQATT, SNEGSKA (reference sequence). The CDR3 has 15 amino acids. CDR3 coding DNA: TGCAGTGCCTTCGGGGGGACGAATTCACGGAACATTCAGTACTTC. This translates into CSAFGGTNSRNIQYF.